These 27 T cell receptor beta chains were sequenced from one sample in a study of blood T cell repertoires in COVID-19. Sequencing used immunoSEQ multiplex PCR; TCRdb keeps in-frame clones, though not all of them. The table shows tens of thousands of clones, with around 79% occurring only once. The sequencing sample was made of peripheral blood. These receptors all come from a man aged 55 to 69 with acute or convalescent COVID-19.

This clone was seen more than once but under ten times. The chain recombines TRBV2 with TRBJ1-5; D is ambiguous. The germline CDR1 and CDR2 sequences are SNHLY and FYNNEI. V was clipped by 7 bases and J by 0 bases, with 10 bases between them. The CDR3 loop spans 14 amino acids. The CDR3 reads CASMYKSSNQPQHF. DNA for the CDR3: TGTGCCAGCATGTACAAGTCTAGCAATCAGCCCCAGCATTTT.

The rearrangement uses TRBV28 and TRBJ1-1; 7 bases match TRBD1. The trim removed 6 bases at V and 1 base at J, leaving 5 bases unmatched. The CDR3 runs to 14 residues. Germline V gene data show CDR1 as MDHEN and CDR2 as SYDVKM. CDR3 nucleotides: TGTGCCAGCAGATACAGGGGAGGGAACACTGAAGCTTTCTTT. Its translation: CASRYRGGNTEAFF.

This clone appeared a single time. The genes are TRBV4-2 and TRBJ1-2; the match to TRBD1 covers 10 bases. Germline loops: CDR1 LGHNA, CDR2 YNFKEQ. This CDR3 region has 15 residues. The junction had 4 bases not matched to a gene; V was cut back by 0 bases and J by 6 bases. As DNA, the CDR3 is TGTGCCAGCAGCCAAGATCTGGGGACAGGGGATGGCTACACCTTC. This sequence encodes CASSQDLGTGDGYTF.

V is TRBV30 and J is TRBJ2-7; 10 nucleotides line up with TRBD1. Germline trimming cut 4 bases from V and 9 bases from J; bases unmatched to any gene: 12. The CDR3 has 14 amino acids. The germline V gene encodes CDR1 GTSNPN and CDR2 SVGIG (reference sequence). The CDR3 here is CAWTKTGGPRRQYF. CDR3 DNA sequence: TGTGCCTGGACCAAGACAGGGGGCCCAAGGAGGCAGTACTTC.

The chain recombines TRBV4-1 with TRBJ2-1; the match to TRBD2 covers 13 bases. The germline gives CDR1 MGHRA, CDR2 YSYEKL. The CDR3 contains 18 residues. V lost 0 bases and J lost 12; bases outside the gene matches: 14. CDR3 bases: TGCGCCAGCAGCCAAGATATTGTTGGACTAGCGGGAGCGTCTGGGCAGTTCTTC. Translating gives CASSQDIVGLAGASGQFF.

The rearrangement links TRBV24-1 to TRBJ2-3; TRBD2 matches 8 bases. The J segment lost 5 bases and the V segment lost 2 bases, leaving 2 bases of the junction unmatched. CDR3 length: 14 amino acids. Germline V gives CDR1 KGHDR, CDR2 SFDVKD. CDR3 in DNA: TGTGCCACCAGTGATTCTCTAGCGGGAGATACGCAGTATTTT. It yields the protein CATSDSLAGDTQYF.

Concerning this clone: The sample carries other DNA sequences with the same CDR3. The V gene is TRBV28, the J gene TRBJ1-1; TRBD1 is a possible D gene (6 bases). Deletions cut 6 bases from V and 1 base from J, with 12 bases between. Germline V gives CDR1 MDHEN, CDR2 SYDVKM. The CDR3 totals 14 residues. This CDR3 is CASSLQGGNTEAFF. CDR3 in DNA: TGTGCCAGCAGCCTACAGGGTGGGAACACTGAAGCTTTCTTT. Together with reference TRBV28 and TRBJ1-1, the CDR3 gives the full variable domain: DVKVTQSSRYLVKRTGEKVFLECVQDMDHENMFWYRQDPGLGLRLIYFSYDVKMKEKGDIPEGYSVSREKKERFSLILESASTNQTSMYLCASSLQGGNTEAFFGQGTRLTVV.

This clone was seen only once. The chain uses TRBV20-1 and TRBJ1-1; D perhaps matches TRBD1 (5 bases). The V end lost 3 bases, the J end lost 3 bases, and 11 bases lay between the germline ends. The CDR3 consists of 13 residues. The germline V gene has CDR1 DFQATT and CDR2 SNEGSKA (reference sequence). The DNA of the CDR3 is TGCAGTGCTAGTACAGGAGAGGACACTGAAGCTTTCTTT. It encodes CSASTGEDTEAFF.

The chain carries TRBV7-2 and TRBJ2-7, with a weak D call TRBD2 (6 bases). This CDR3 has 14 residues. Germline V CDR1 and CDR2: SGHTA, FQGNSA. The V gene lost 3 bases and the J gene lost 6 bases, with 15 bases spanning the gap. The CDR3 is CASSLAGPASEQYF. In DNA form, the CDR3 reads TGTGCCAGCAGCTTGGCGGGACCGGCCTCCGAGCAGTACTTC.

This clone was seen a few times. The chain couples TRBV6-6 to TRBJ1-4; no reliable D call. The V end was cut by 8 bases, the J end by 8 bases, with 12 bases between. The CDR3 has 12 amino acids. Germline lookup yields CDR1 MNHNY and CDR2 SVGAGI (reference sequence). The DNA for the CDR3 is TGTGCCAGCCGCGGGGTAAAGGAAAAACTGTTTTTT. Encoded protein: CASRGVKEKLFF.

The rearrangement links TRBV5-4 to TRBJ2-5; 7 bases map to TRBD2. V was pared by 4 bases and J by 5 bases, with 11 bases of the junction left unmatched. CDR3 length: 15 amino acids. Germline loops: CDR1 SGHNT, CDR2 YYREEE (reference sequence). CDR3 nucleotide sequence: TGTGCCAGCAGCCCGGGAGCGGGGCCTGGGGAGACCCAGTACTTC. Amino acids: CASSPGAGPGETQYF.

The gene calls are TRBV29-1 and TRBJ2-1; perhaps TRBD1 as D (6 bases). Looked up from germline, CDR1 is SQVTM and CDR2 is ANQGSEA. This CDR3 contains 14 residues. The V end was cut by 6 bases, the J end by 4 bases, with 16 bases between. The CDR3 coding sequence is TGCAGCGTCTTACAGGGCGACTTTTACAATGAGCAGTTCTTC. It translates to CSVLQGDFYNEQFF.

The chain uses TRBV28 and TRBJ1-4; a possible D gene is TRBD1 (5 bases). With 5 bases removed from V and 0 bases from J, the gap between germline ends came to 13 bases. The CDR3 runs 16 residues. The germline CDR1 and CDR2 sequences are MDHEN and SYDVKM. CDR3 in amino acids: CASSLLQTATNEKLFF. The CDR3 DNA is TGTGCCAGCAGTCTCCTCCAGACAGCAACTAATGAAAAACTGTTTTTT.

The chain uses TRBV30 and TRBJ1-4; TRBD1 aligns across 7 bases. The CDR3 covers 12 residues. The germline V gene has CDR1 GTSNPN and CDR2 SVGIG (reference sequence). The ends lost 7 bases at V and 14 bases at J; junction bases unmatched: 13. In DNA form, the CDR3 reads TGTGCCTCGAAGACAGGGTCGACGAGCCTGTTTTTT. Translation: CASKTGSTSLFF.

This clone was picked up one time. The rearrangement joins TRBV11-2 to TRBJ2-3; TRBD2 is a possible D gene (5 bases). This CDR3 comprises 14 residues. The ends were cut back, 5 bases at V and 5 bases at J, with 14 bases in the middle. The germline gives CDR1 SGHAT, CDR2 FQNNGV. Here the CDR3 DNA reads TGTGCCAGCAGCCTCGCAGTAGGAGGAGATACGCAGTATTTT. Amino acid sequence: CASSLAVGGDTQYF.

J is TRBJ2-7 and V is TRBV15; maybe TRBD1 (6 bases). CDR3 size: 17 residues. Germline V gene sequence: CDR1 LNHNV, CDR2 YYDKDF (reference sequence). The ends were cut back, 0 bases at V and 4 bases at J, with 19 bases in the middle. The CDR3 DNA reads as TGTGCCACCAGCAGAGACGTTCCTCTCGGACAGTCGTACGAGCAGTACTTC. Translating it yields CATSRDVPLGQSYEQYF.

The chain is built from TRBV28 and TRBJ2-3; D not resolved. The V end lost 6 bases, the J end lost 5 bases, and 12 bases lay between the germline ends. This CDR3 is built from 13 residues. The V gene's germline CDR1 is MDHEN and CDR2 SYDVKM. CDR3 sequence (DNA): TGTGCCAGCAGGGGCCCGGCGAGAGATACGCAGTATTTT. Its protein is CASRGPARDTQYF. Variable domain in full (rest from reference TRBV28 and TRBJ2-3): DVKVTQSSRYLVKRTGEKVFLECVQDMDHENMFWYRQDPGLGLRLIYFSYDVKMKEKGDIPEGYSVSREKKERFSLILESASTNQTSMYLCASRGPARDTQYFGPGTRLTVL.

A word on this clone: One end of the junction varies from germline; a read error may be responsible. V gene TRBV28 combines with J gene TRBJ1-6; D perhaps matches TRBD1 (5 bases). Per the germline V gene, CDR1 is MDHEN and CDR2 is SYDVKM. The CDR3 consists of 12 residues. CDR3 residues: CASSSPGLPFHF. The CDR3 coding sequence is TGTGCCAGCAGCTCCCCGGGACTACCCTTCCACTTT.

This sequence joins TRBV3-1 (or the pseudogene TRBV3-2) and TRBJ2-7, with D possibly being TRBD2 (6 bases). The CDR3 extends over 15 amino acids. Germline assignment: CDR1 LGHDT and CDR2 YNNKEL (reference sequence). V was shortened by 1 base and J by 3 bases, with 13 bases between the two germline ends. This CDR3 is CASSQGNTGDYEQYF. In DNA, the CDR3 is TGTGCCAGCAGCCAAGGTAATACGGGAGACTACGAGCAGTACTTC.

In this sample, this clone turned up a few times. The chain uses TRBV18 and TRBJ1-2; the D is unclear. The germline CDR1 and CDR2 sequences are KGHSH and LQKENI. This CDR3 contains 16 residues. V was clipped by 1 base and J by 3 bases, with 15 bases between them. CDR3 in DNA: TGTGCCAGCTCACCACGGGGAGGGAACACCGACTATGGCTACACCTTC. Protein sequence: CASSPRGGNTDYGYTF.

This clone was recorded only once. This sequence joins TRBV4-2 and TRBJ2-7; D is ambiguous. Germline V gives CDR1 LGHNA, CDR2 YNFKEQ. V was pared by 0 bases and J by 1 base, with 7 bases between. The CDR3 covers 14 residues. CDR3 residues: CASSQDKTSYEQYF. Written as DNA, the CDR3 is TGTGCCAGCAGCCAAGATAAGACTTCCTACGAGCAGTACTTC.

CDR3 in DNA: TGTGCCAGCAGCTCGTGGACTAGCGATCTCACAGATACGCAGTATTTT. It is translated as CASSSWTSDLTDTQYF. The chain uses TRBV5-4 and TRBJ2-3; TRBD2 aligns across 9 bases. Germline CDR1 and CDR2: SGHNT and YYREEE (reference sequence). The CDR3 length is 16 residues. The trim removed 3 bases at V and 2 bases at J, leaving 7 bases unmatched.

The chain joins TRBV28 to TRBJ2-7; D is ambiguous. CDR1 is MDHEN and CDR2 is SYDVKM in the germline V gene. V dropped 2 bases and J dropped 3 bases, with 8 bases sitting between them. The CDR3 has 13 residues. This CDR3 reads CASSLGQVYEQYF. CDR3 DNA sequence: TGTGCCAGCAGTTTAGGGCAGGTCTACGAGCAGTACTTC.

J is TRBJ2-1 and V is TRBV2, with D perhaps TRBD1 (5 bases). From germline, CDR1 is SNHLY and CDR2 FYNNEI. Trimming stripped 6 bases from V and 6 bases from J, with 6 bases between. This CDR3 spans 11 amino acids. The CDR3 coding sequence is TGTGCCAGCAGGGACACCAATGAGCAGTTCTTC. It yields the protein CASRDTNEQFF.

The J gene is TRBJ2-1, the V gene TRBV4-1; no clear D. CDR1 is MGHRA, CDR2 YSYEKL, per germline. Trimming removed 0 bases from V and 9 bases from J, with 15 bases in between. This CDR3 is built from 15 residues. The CDR3 coding sequence is TGCGCCAGCAGCCAAGAGGAGAGACTCTTGGGTGAGCAGTTCTTC. Translating it yields CASSQEERLLGEQFF.

This sequence joins TRBV6-5 and TRBJ2-1, with TRBD2 as a possible D gene (5 bases). The germline CDR1 and CDR2 sequences are MNHEY and SVGAGI. The length of the CDR3 is 15 residues. Between the trimmed V and J ends, which lost 2 bases and 0 bases, there was a span of 8 bases. CDR3 sequence: CASSYAGSSYNEQFF. The CDR3 region has the DNA TGTGCCAGCAGTTACGCGGGCAGCTCCTACAATGAGCAGTTCTTC.

This clone was detected ten times or more. This chain uses TRBV29-1 with TRBJ1-1; D might be TRBD1 (6 bases). CDR3 length: 12 residues. V lost 7 bases to trimming and J lost 3 bases, with 12 bases between them. Germline V CDR1 and CDR2: SQVTM, ANQGSEA. The CDR3 coding sequence is TGCAGCGCCGTCGGGGGGCACACTGAAGCTTTCTTT. Protein product: CSAVGGHTEAFF.